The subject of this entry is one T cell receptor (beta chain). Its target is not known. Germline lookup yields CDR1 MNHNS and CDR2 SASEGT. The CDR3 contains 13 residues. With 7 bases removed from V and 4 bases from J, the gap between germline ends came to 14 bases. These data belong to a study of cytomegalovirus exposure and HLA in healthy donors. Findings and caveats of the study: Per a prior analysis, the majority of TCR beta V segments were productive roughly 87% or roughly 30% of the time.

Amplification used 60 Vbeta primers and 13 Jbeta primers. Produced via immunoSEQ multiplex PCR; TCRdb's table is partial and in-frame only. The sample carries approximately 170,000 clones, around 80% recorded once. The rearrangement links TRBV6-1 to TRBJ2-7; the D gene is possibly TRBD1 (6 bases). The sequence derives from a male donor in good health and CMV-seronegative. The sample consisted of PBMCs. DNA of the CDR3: TGTGCCAGCATAAGACAGGTTGATTACGAGCAGTACTTC. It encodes CASIRQVDYEQYF.